Listed here are 29 T cell receptor beta chains from one sample, sequenced in a study of OX40 agonist ivuxolimab in advanced cancers. The library was prepared using the immunoSEQ multiplex PCR assay. TCRdb limited this immuneACCESS table to in-frame rearrangements with V and J called. A share of clones is missing; checked studies link under half to unresolved V genes, and the rest is unexplained. For this sample the table gives approximately 76,000 clones, of which roughly nine tenths were detected only once. Roughly 0.79% of the sample comes from the top ten. Sequenced here: CD4+ or CD8+ T cells sorted from blood, sampled in a trial of the OX40 agonist ivuxolimab. The receptor set was obtained from an adult with an advanced solid tumor such as melanoma, head and neck, liver or kidney cancer.

The chain combines TRBV30 with TRBJ2-7, with D maybe TRBD2 (7 bases). The ends were cut back, 2 bases at V and 3 bases at J, with 14 bases in the middle. This CDR3 contains 14 residues. Germline V gene sequence: CDR1 GTSNPN, CDR2 SVGIG (reference sequence). The CDR3, as DNA: TGTGCCTGGAGTAATGAGGGGGAGGGCTACGAGCAGTACTTC. Protein product: CAWSNEGEGYEQYF.

This clone was observed a handful of times. The sample contains more than one DNA sequence encoding this CDR3. The chain employs TRBV28 and TRBJ1-2; no reliable D call. The germline CDR1 and CDR2 sequences are MDHEN and SYDVKM. Trimming removed 8 bases at V and 2 bases at J, with 15 bases between. The CDR3 length is 14 residues. The CDR3, as DNA: TGTGCCAGCTCCAGTTCCCCCTTAAACTATGGCTACACCTTC. It codes for CASSSSPLNYGYTF.

The chain carries TRBV5-1 and TRBJ2-7; maybe TRBD1 (6 bases). The CDR3 consists of 16 residues. Germline loops: CDR1 SGHRS, CDR2 YFSETQ. V was clipped by 6 bases and J by 0 bases, with 19 bases between them. CDR3 sequence reads: CASKSAGGAGSYEQYF. The CDR3 DNA is TGCGCCAGCAAGTCTGCTGGGGGCGCAGGCTCCTACGAGCAGTACTTC.

The rearrangement links TRBV19 to TRBJ1-4, with TRBD1 matching over 9 bases. Germline lookup yields CDR1 LNHDA and CDR2 SQIVND (reference sequence). With 2 bases clipped from V and 4 bases from J, the junction kept 2 bases outside the gene matches. This CDR3 contains 15 residues. This CDR3 reads CASSITGGDNEKLFF. The CDR3 DNA follows: TGTGCCAGTAGTATAACAGGGGGCGATAATGAAAAACTGTTTTTT.

The rearrangement links TRBV6-1 to TRBJ2-1; 11 bases match TRBD1. V lost 7 bases, J lost 9 bases, and 8 bases stayed unmatched. The length of the CDR3 is 14 residues. CDR1 and CDR2 from the germline V gene are MNHNS and SASEGT. CDR3 amino acids: CASNGQGAGVEQFF. In DNA, the CDR3 is TGTGCCAGCAATGGACAGGGGGCGGGTGTTGAGCAGTTCTTC.

V gene TRBV9 combines with J gene TRBJ1-6, with 10 bases fitting TRBD1. Germline CDR1 reads SGDLS; CDR2 reads YYNGEE. This CDR3 is built from 15 residues. Trimming at V came to 0 bases and at J to 11 bases, leaving 5 bases not matched to a gene. CDR3 in DNA: TGTGCCAGCAGCGTAGCGGGACAGGGGAGCACACCCCTCCACTTT. Its protein product is CASSVAGQGSTPLHF.

J is TRBJ2-3 and V is TRBV5-4; D is possibly TRBD2 (5 bases). Trimming left V 4 bases short and J 8 bases short, with 20 bases between. The CDR3 runs 15 residues. CDR1 and CDR2 (germline): SGHNT, YYREEE (reference sequence). Here the CDR3 DNA reads TGTGCCAGCAGCACGGACCCGACTGCTGAGGGTACGCAGTATTTT. Translating it yields CASSTDPTAEGTQYF.

This clone was detected a few times. V usage is TRBV30 and J usage is TRBJ1-2, with 11 bases fitting TRBD1. The CDR3 loop spans 13 amino acids. V was clipped by 2 bases and J by 8 bases; unmatched bases: 4. Germline lookup yields CDR1 GTSNPN and CDR2 SVGIG (reference sequence). The CDR3 nucleotides read TGTGCCTGGAGTCCGGGACAGGGGGTAGGCTACACCTTC. It encodes CAWSPGQGVGYTF.

The V and J genes are TRBV15 and TRBJ1-2; 11 bases are a match to TRBD1. Germline values: CDR1 LNHNV, CDR2 YYDKDF (reference sequence). This CDR3 is 15 amino acids long. The V segment lost 0 bases and the J segment 4 bases; nucleotides outside the gene matches: 1. The DNA of the CDR3 is TGTGCCACCAGCAGAGATGGGACAGGGGGCTATGGCTACACCTTC. It specifies CATSRDGTGGYGYTF. The full variable domain, completed using reference TRBV15 and TRBJ1-2, is DAMVIQNPRYQVTQFGKPVTLSCSQTLNHNVMYWYQQKSSQAPKLLFHYYDKDFNNEADTPDNFQSRRPNTSFCFLDIRSPGLGDTAMYLCATSRDGTGGYGYTFGSGTRLTVV.

The chain has TRBV6-6 and TRBJ2-5; TRBD2 matches at 10 bases. CDR1 is MNHNY, CDR2 SVGAGI, per germline (reference sequence). V was pared by 2 bases and J by 4 bases, with 4 bases of the junction left unmatched. This CDR3 is 15 amino acids long. The CDR3: CASSYPAGGRETQYF. CDR3 sequence (DNA): TGTGCCAGCAGTTACCCAGCGGGGGGGCGAGAGACCCAGTACTTC.

This sequence joins TRBV28 and TRBJ2-7, with 9 bases lining up with TRBD2. With 7 bases clipped from V and 0 bases from J, the junction kept 10 bases outside the gene matches. The CDR3 totals 16 residues. Looked up from germline, CDR1 is MDHEN and CDR2 is SYDVKM. CDR3 residues: CASTYGLAGPSYEQYF. CDR3 coding DNA: TGTGCCAGCACTTACGGGCTAGCGGGACCCTCCTACGAGCAGTACTTC.

The chain carries TRBV19 and TRBJ1-1; a possible D gene is TRBD1 (6 bases). Germline CDR1 is LNHDA and CDR2 is SQIVND (reference sequence). The V and J ends lost 9 bases and 5 bases respectively, with 16 bases between them. This CDR3 spans 13 amino acids. The CDR3 reads CASTAGGRTEAFF. The CDR3 region has the DNA TGTGCCAGCACCGCCGGGGGGCGGACTGAAGCTTTCTTT.

This clone was picked up a small number of times. The gene calls are TRBV7-2 and TRBJ2-3; 10 nucleotides line up with TRBD2. V lost 5 bases, J lost 3 bases, and 8 bases stayed unmatched. Germline V gene lookup returns CDR1 SGHTA and CDR2 FQGNSA. This CDR3 comprises 16 residues. The CDR3 loop reads CASSQRLAGVTDTQYF. CDR3 bases: TGTGCCAGCAGCCAGCGTCTAGCGGGAGTAACAGATACGCAGTATTTT. The whole variable domain, filled in from reference TRBV7-2 and TRBJ2-3, reads GAGVSQSPSNKVTEKGKDVELRCDPISGHTALYWYRQSLGQGLEFLIYFQGNSAPDKSGLPSDRFSAERTGGSVSTLTIQRTQQEDSAVYLCASSQRLAGVTDTQYFGPGTRLTVL.

This clone was recorded at least ten times. This chain links TRBV10-3 with TRBJ2-7, with TRBD2 matching 9 bases. From germline, CDR1 is ENHRY and CDR2 SYGVKD. V shed 0 bases, J shed 3 bases, and the junction held 6 bases outside the gene matches. The CDR3 is made up of 16 amino acids. CDR3 loop: CAISESEEREDYEQYF. The CDR3 DNA is TGTGCCATCAGTGAGTCGGAAGAGCGGGAGGACTACGAGCAGTACTTC.

The chain recombines TRBV14 with TRBJ2-3; 9 bases are shared with TRBD2. J was trimmed by 1 base and V by 4 bases; bases with no gene match: 3. In germline, CDR1 is SGHDN, CDR2 FVKESK. The CDR3 spans 15 residues. The CDR3 DNA sequence: TGTGCCAGCAGCCCCCGACTAGCGGGCACAGATACGCAGTATTTT. Amino acid sequence: CASSPRLAGTDTQYF. Full variable domain (remainder filled in from reference TRBV14 and TRBJ2-3): EAGVTQFPSHSVIEKGQTVTLRCDPISGHDNLYWYRRVMGKEIKFLLHFVKESKQDESGMPNNRFLAERTGGTYSTLKVQPAELEDSGVYFCASSPRLAGTDTQYFGPGTRLTVL.

This clone was seen more than once but under ten times. The CDR3 DNA reads TGCGCCAGCAGCTTGGGGACAGGGGAAAATTATGGCTACACCTTC. It codes for CASSLGTGENYGYTF. The V call is TRBV5-1, the J call TRBJ1-2; 9 bases map to TRBD1. Trimming at V came to 0 bases and at J to 5 bases, leaving 5 bases not matched to a gene. CDR1 is SGHRS, CDR2 YFSETQ, per germline. The CDR3 has 15 residues.

The V gene is TRBV14, the J gene TRBJ1-1; D not certain. With 4 bases removed from V and 7 bases from J, the gap between germline ends came to 16 bases. Germline V gene sequence: CDR1 SGHDN, CDR2 FVKESK. This CDR3 is built from 14 residues. The CDR3 loop reads CASSLLGVIGEAFF. In DNA, the CDR3 is TGTGCCAGCAGCCTCCTCGGTGTGATTGGTGAAGCTTTCTTT.

Here the CDR3 reads CASSLGDRLGQYF. CDR3 nucleotides: TGTGCCAGCAGCTTGGGCGACAGGCTCGGGCAGTACTTC. The J gene is TRBJ2-7, the V gene TRBV5-5; weak D call: TRBD1 (6 bases). Germline values: CDR1 SGHKS, CDR2 YYEKEE (reference sequence). CDR3 size: 13 residues. Trimming shortened V by 0 bases and J by 9 bases, and 13 bases separated the two germline ends. The full variable domain, in which reference TRBV5-5 and TRBJ2-7 provide the parts outside the CDR3, is DAGVTQSPTHLIKTRGQQVTLRCSPISGHKSVSWYQQVLGQGPQFIFQYYEKEERGRGNFPDRFSARQFPNYSSELNVNALLLGDSALYLCASSLGDRLGQYFGPGTRLTVT.

This clone was counted only a few times. The chain recombines TRBV28 with TRBJ1-1; the D gene is possibly TRBD1 (5 bases). Germline-derived CDR1 and CDR2 are MDHEN and SYDVKM. This CDR3 has 12 amino acids. The germline V and J ends were trimmed by 5 bases and 9 bases, with 13 bases remaining between them. The CDR3 nucleotides read TGTGCCAGCAGTCTGAGACAGAGGCAAGCTTTCTTT. Translated, it gives CASSLRQRQAFF.

In nucleotides, the CDR3 is TGCAGCGTCGTGCAATATACGCGCATGGTTCGAACCAATCAGCCCCAGCATTTT. Translating it yields CSVVQYTRMVRTNQPQHF. The chain links TRBV29-1 to TRBJ1-5; D gene ambiguous. V was clipped by 6 bases and J by 3 bases, with 27 bases between them. The CDR3 totals 18 residues. The V gene's germline CDR1 is SQVTM and CDR2 ANQGSEA. The full variable domain, rest sourced from reference TRBV29-1 and TRBJ1-5, is SAVISQKPSRDICQRGTSLTIQCQVDSQVTMMFWYRQQPGQSLTLIATANQGSEATYESGFVIDKFPISRPNLTFSTLTVSNMSPEDSSIYLCSVVQYTRMVRTNQPQHFGDGTRLSIL.

The chain links TRBV14 to TRBJ2-1; 7 bases are a match to TRBD2. The CDR3 covers 16 residues. Per the germline V gene, CDR1 is SGHDN and CDR2 is FVKESK. Trimming took 2 bases from V and 7 from J; bases not matched to a gene: 11. The CDR3 DNA sequence: TGTGCCAGCAGCCAATATGGAGGGAGGGATCATAATGAGCAGTTCTTC. It codes for CASSQYGGRDHNEQFF.

The J gene is TRBJ2-5, the V gene TRBV30, with D possibly TRBD1 on 7 matching bases. CDR3 length equals 15 residues. Trimming removed 3 bases at V and 2 bases at J, with 16 bases between. The V gene's germline CDR1 is GTSNPN and CDR2 SVGIG (reference sequence). The CDR3 bases are TGTGCCTGGAGGAAGGGGGGACAGATACAAGAGACCCAGTACTTC. Its translation: CAWRKGGQIQETQYF.

The DNA of the CDR3 is TGCAGCGTGCAATGGCATGGCAATCAGCCCCAGCATTTT. Amino acids: CSVQWHGNQPQHF. V gene TRBV29-1 combines with J gene TRBJ1-5; D gene ambiguous. V was trimmed by 6 bases and J by 2 bases, leaving 11 bases between them. CDR1 is SQVTM, CDR2 ANQGSEA, per germline. CDR3 length: 13 amino acids.

The V gene is TRBV19, the J gene TRBJ2-1; 8 nucleotides match TRBD1. CDR3 length: 15 residues. Trimming cost V 1 base and J 4 bases; bases outside gene matches: 3. Germline lookup yields CDR1 LNHDA and CDR2 SQIVND (reference sequence). The CDR3 coding sequence is TGTGCCAGTAGTATAGGCCAGGGGGCGTACAATGAGCAGTTCTTC. Amino acid sequence: CASSIGQGAYNEQFF.

The genes are TRBV7-3 and TRBJ1-5; D unclear. The germline V and J ends were trimmed by 2 bases and 9 bases, with 11 bases remaining between them. The germline V gene has CDR1 SGHTA and CDR2 FQGTGA. This CDR3 has 13 residues. This chain's CDR3 is CASSLWAQRPQHF. The CDR3 nucleotides are TGTGCCAGCAGCTTATGGGCCCAGAGGCCCCAGCATTTT.

The chain recombines TRBV7-3 with TRBJ1-2; D might be TRBD1 (5 bases). V was clipped by 2 bases and J by 1 base, with 11 bases between them. Germline CDR1 SGHTA, CDR2 FQGTGA. CDR3 length: 15 amino acids. The DNA of the CDR3 is TGTGCCAGCAGCTTAGGGGGAACGAGTAACTATGGCTACACCTTC. Protein sequence: CASSLGGTSNYGYTF.

The chain is built from TRBV10-2 and TRBJ2-3; TRBD2 might be the D (5 bases). Trimming took 0 bases from V and 3 from J, leaving 13 bases between them. The CDR3 runs to 16 residues. Germline V CDR1 and CDR2: WSHSY, SAAADI. CDR3 in amino acids: CASSESERAETDTQYF. The CDR3 bases are TGCGCCAGCAGTGAGTCGGAGAGGGCGGAGACAGATACGCAGTATTTT.

CDR3 DNA sequence: TGTGCCAGTAGGGGGTTAGGGCAGGGCCGGAATCAGCCCCAGCATTTT. It specifies CASRGLGQGRNQPQHF. The chain carries TRBV19 and TRBJ1-5; perhaps TRBD1 as D (5 bases). Germline assignment: CDR1 LNHDA and CDR2 SQIVND (reference sequence). V dropped 6 bases and J dropped 4 bases, with 19 bases sitting between them. The CDR3 loop spans 16 amino acids.

The rearrangement links TRBV13 to TRBJ2-7; perhaps TRBD2 as D (7 bases). V lost 5 bases and J 0 bases, leaving 17 bases between the germline ends. Germline-derived CDR1 and CDR2 are PRHDT and FYEKMQ (reference sequence). This CDR3 has 16 amino acids. CDR3: CASSPRGAGASYEQYF. CDR3 nucleotides: TGTGCCAGCAGCCCGAGGGGTGCGGGGGCCTCCTACGAGCAGTACTTC.